Listed here are 20 T cell receptor beta chains from one sample, sequenced in a study of blood T cell repertoires in COVID-19. Method: immunoSEQ multiplex PCR; TCRdb's copy keeps in-frame clones and lacks some. The profile shows some 74,000 clones, roughly 80% of them singletons. The sample was peripheral blood. The receptor source for this set is a woman at least 80 years old with active or convalescent COVID-19.

The chain couples TRBV19 to TRBJ1-6; 7 positions match TRBD1. This CDR3 comprises 16 residues. J lost 5 bases, V lost 5 bases, and 9 bases had no gene match. The germline CDR1 and CDR2 sequences are LNHDA and SQIVND (reference sequence). CDR3 in DNA: TGTGCCAGTAGTCGTCCCCCGGGACAGAATAATTCACCCCTCCACTTT. Protein product: CASSRPPGQNNSPLHF.

The chain carries TRBV30 and TRBJ1-2, with D possibly TRBD1 on 5 matching bases. Trimming took 0 bases from V and 2 from J, leaving 13 bases between them. Germline-derived CDR1 and CDR2 are GTSNPN and SVGIG (reference sequence). The CDR3 covers 15 residues. CDR3 residues: CAWSVQETANYGYTF. In DNA form, the CDR3 reads TGTGCCTGGAGTGTACAGGAGACAGCAAACTATGGCTACACCTTC.

The V call is TRBV2, the J call TRBJ2-2; 11 nucleotides match TRBD2. The CDR3 consists of 15 residues. Germline CDR1 SNHLY, CDR2 FYNNEI. With 7 bases clipped from V and 1 base from J, the junction kept 2 bases outside the gene matches. CDR3 region: CASTTSGGNTGELFF. The CDR3 coding sequence is TGTGCCAGCACCACTAGCGGGGGGAACACCGGGGAGCTGTTTTTT.

J is TRBJ2-5 and V is TRBV5-6; 10 nucleotides line up with TRBD2. The CDR3 extends over 18 amino acids. V gave up 2 bases and J gave up 2 bases; unmatched junction bases: 12. In germline, CDR1 is SGHDT, CDR2 YYEEEE. Here the CDR3 reads CASSLVILAGALQETQYF. CDR3 sequence (DNA): TGTGCCAGCAGCTTAGTTATCCTAGCGGGAGCGCTACAAGAGACCCAGTACTTC.

The sample holds one count of this clone. This chain links TRBV6-2 or TRBV6-3 with TRBJ2-1, with 10 bases aligning to TRBD2. Germline lookup yields CDR1 MNHEY and CDR2 SVGEGT. CDR3 length: 16 residues. V lost 1 base, J lost 8 bases, and 8 bases stayed unmatched. CDR3 sequence (DNA): TGTGCCAGCAGTTACTACCCAGCGGGAGGGCCGGATGAGCAGTTCTTC. Translated: CASSYYPAGGPDEQFF.

This clone was observed a handful of times. The chain employs TRBV11-2 and TRBJ2-3; 8 bases are shared with TRBD2. The CDR3 consists of 17 residues. Germline lookup yields CDR1 SGHAT and CDR2 FQNNGV. The trim removed 5 bases at V and 4 bases at J, leaving 14 bases unmatched. Written as DNA, the CDR3 is TGTGCCAGCAGCCCAGGCGCTGGCGGGAGGAGGGCAGATACGCAGTATTTT. It is translated as CASSPGAGGRRADTQYF.

The chain is built from TRBV6-2 or TRBV6-3 and TRBJ2-2; 15 bases are a match to TRBD2. Germline CDR1 reads MNHEY; CDR2 reads SVGEGT. Trimming took 4 bases from V and 6 from J; bases not matched to a gene: 3. This CDR3 contains 16 residues. The CDR3 region is CASSSRTSGGAGELFF. The CDR3 DNA sequence: TGTGCCAGCAGTTCGAGGACTAGCGGGGGGGCCGGGGAGCTGTTTTTT.

V and J are TRBV28 and TRBJ1-1; unclear D gene. This CDR3 spans 14 amino acids. V shed 3 bases and J shed 4 bases, with 12 bases lying between them. In germline, CDR1 is MDHEN, CDR2 SYDVKM. The CDR3 protein is CASSFIRGSTEAFF. The CDR3 nucleotides read TGTGCCAGCAGTTTTATCAGAGGGAGCACTGAAGCTTTCTTT. The whole variable domain, filled in from reference TRBV28 and TRBJ1-1, reads DVKVTQSSRYLVKRTGEKVFLECVQDMDHENMFWYRQDPGLGLRLIYFSYDVKMKEKGDIPEGYSVSREKKERFSLILESASTNQTSMYLCASSFIRGSTEAFFGQGTRLTVV.

The chain links TRBV30 to TRBJ1-1, with 10 bases aligning to TRBD1. The CDR3 is 16 residues long. The J segment lost 1 base and the V segment lost 3 bases, leaving 8 bases of the junction unmatched. Germline CDR1 GTSNPN, CDR2 SVGIG (reference sequence). CDR3 amino acids: CAWRLLRTGGNTEAFF. In DNA, the CDR3 is TGTGCCTGGAGACTACTACGGACAGGGGGGAACACTGAAGCTTTCTTT.

The chain has TRBV18 and TRBJ1-1; no clear D. The CDR3 totals 15 residues. V shed 3 bases and J shed 5 bases, with 16 bases lying between them. Germline assignment: CDR1 KGHSH and CDR2 LQKENI. The CDR3 loop reads CASSPFQGVGTEAFF. CDR3 sequence (DNA): TGTGCCAGCTCACCGTTTCAAGGAGTTGGGACTGAAGCTTTCTTT.

The chain's CDR3 is CATSRGPAGGYNEQFF. DNA for the CDR3: TGTGCCACCAGCAGAGGTCCGGCGGGGGGATACAATGAGCAGTTCTTC. J is TRBJ2-1 and V is TRBV15, with 8 bases aligning to TRBD2. Trimming at V came to 1 base and at J to 4 bases, leaving 6 bases not matched to a gene. This CDR3 has 16 amino acids. The germline CDR1 and CDR2 sequences are LNHNV and YYDKDF (reference sequence).

The genes are TRBV10-3 and TRBJ1-5; D is perhaps TRBD1 (6 bases). Germline assignment: CDR1 ENHRY and CDR2 SYGVKD. The CDR3 sequence is 12 residues long. V was trimmed by 6 bases and J by 7 bases, leaving 10 bases between them. This CDR3 reads CAIRDSEQPQHF. DNA for the CDR3: TGTGCCATCAGGGACAGCGAACAGCCCCAGCATTTT.

This clone was counted only a few times. The chain employs TRBV13 and TRBJ2-2; TRBD2 matches at 10 bases. The V gene end was trimmed by 5 bases and the J gene end by 5 bases; junction bases not matched to a gene: 17. CDR1 and CDR2 (germline): PRHDT, FYEKMQ (reference sequence). This CDR3 is 19 amino acids long. CDR3 bases: TGTGCCAGCAGCCCCCCACGGCGGGGACTAGCGTCGGGGACCGGGGAGCTGTTTTTT. It specifies CASSPPRRGLASGTGELFF.

The chain links TRBV4-3 to TRBJ2-7, with 12 bases matching TRBD2. The germline gives CDR1 LGHNA, CDR2 YSLEER. V dropped 0 bases and J dropped 4; count of bases not matched to a gene: 7. The CDR3 has 17 amino acids. CDR3 sequence reads: CASSQERLAGVKYEQYF. The CDR3 DNA reads as TGCGCCAGCAGCCAAGAAAGACTAGCGGGGGTAAAGTACGAGCAGTACTTC.

Here the CDR3 reads CASGSPQGGYQPQHF. The DNA of the CDR3 is TGTGCTAGTGGATCCCCCCAGGGAGGGTATCAGCCCCAGCATTTT. V and J are TRBV12-5 and TRBJ1-5; D is possibly TRBD1 (5 bases). Germline V lookup: CDR1 LGHNT, CDR2 FRNRAP. The V gene lost 6 bases and the J gene lost 5 bases, with 17 bases spanning the gap. This CDR3 spans 15 amino acids. The full variable domain, rest sourced from reference TRBV12-5 and TRBJ1-5, is DARVTQTPRHKVTEMGQEVTMRCQPILGHNTVFWYRQTMMQGLELLAYFRNRAPLDDSGMPKDRFSAEMPDATLATLKIQPSEPRDSAVYFCASGSPQGGYQPQHFGDGTRLSIL.

The chain employs TRBV28 and TRBJ1-1; TRBD1 aligns across 7 bases. The germline CDR1 and CDR2 sequences are MDHEN and SYDVKM. This CDR3 has 12 residues. V trimming: 6 bases; J trimming: 8 bases; junction bases outside the gene matches: 6. The CDR3 protein is CASRPQGTEAFF. As DNA, the CDR3 is TGTGCCAGCAGACCACAGGGGACCGAAGCTTTCTTT.

The chain uses TRBV6-5 and TRBJ1-5, with D possibly being TRBD1 (5 bases). V was trimmed by 6 bases and J by 1 base, leaving 10 bases between them. Germline CDR1 reads MNHEY; CDR2 reads SVGAGI. The CDR3 is 14 amino acids. CDR3 amino acids: CASRWAGSNQPQHF. CDR3 sequence (DNA): TGTGCCAGCAGGTGGGCAGGGAGCAATCAGCCCCAGCATTTT.

The chain couples TRBV9 to TRBJ1-5; 9 bases are a match to TRBD1. The CDR3 is 17 residues long. Germline trimming cut 0 bases from V and 2 bases from J; bases unmatched to any gene: 6. CDR1 and CDR2 from the germline V gene are SGDLS and YYNGEE. The CDR3 coding sequence is TGTGCCAGCAGCGTAGTGGGACAGGGTTTCGGCAATCAGCCCCAGCATTTT. Translating it yields CASSVVGQGFGNQPQHF.

V is TRBV18 and J is TRBJ1-4; D possibly corresponds to TRBD1 (6 bases). The CDR3 sequence is 16 residues long. The germline gives CDR1 KGHSH, CDR2 LQKENI. Deletions cut 3 bases from V and 3 bases from J, with 14 bases between. CDR3 sequence (DNA): TGTGCCAGCTCACCTGCTGCAGGGGATGCTAATGAAAAACTGTTTTTT. Encoded protein: CASSPAAGDANEKLFF. Filled out from reference TRBV18 and TRBJ1-4, the complete variable domain reads NAGVMQNPRHLVRRRGQEARLRCSPMKGHSHVYWYRQLPEEGLKFMVYLQKENIIDESGMPKERFSAEFPKEGPSILRIQQVVRGDSAAYFCASSPAAGDANEKLFFGSGTQLSVL.

The rearrangement uses TRBV4-3 and TRBJ2-1; 7 bases are a match to TRBD2. With V trimmed by 0 bases and J by 2 bases, 4 bases remained unmatched. In germline, CDR1 is LGHNA, CDR2 YSLEER. This CDR3 region has 16 residues. The CDR3 sequence is CASSQDGTIPYNEQFF. CDR3 coding DNA: TGCGCCAGCAGCCAAGATGGGACTATCCCCTACAATGAGCAGTTCTTC.